Following are 19 T cell receptor beta chains from one sample sequenced in a study of molecular identifiers for immune sequencing clone quantification. Using its own MiXCR run on the PCR reads, TCRdb lists one record per CDR3 protein. Altogether 9,500 to 15,000 distinct CDR3 sequences are present, roughly 18% being singletons, with the ten largest covering 1.5%. Sequenced sample: naive CD8+ T cells from blood, with Jurkat cell RNA spiked in. Described subset: FACS-sorted CD8+CD4-CCR7+CD45RA+ naive T cells. The receptors here all came from a human donor in good health. Some libraries in this study had Jurkat cell RNA spiked in.

This clonotype was counted many times. The chain combines TRBV6-1 with TRBJ2-7, with D maybe TRBD1 (6 bases). V lost 6 bases to trimming and J lost 2 bases, with 11 bases between them. Germline values: CDR1 MNHNS, CDR2 SASEGT. There are 13 residues in the CDR3. CDR3 amino acids: CASSVPGAYEQYF. CDR3 nucleotide sequence: TGTGCCAGCAGCGTACCAGGGGCCTACGAGCAGTACTTC.

This clonotype was picked up a small number of times. The CDR3 sequence: CASSLREGQQFF. The CDR3 DNA follows: TGTGCCAGCAGTTTGAGGGAGGGCCAGCAGTTCTTC. The rearrangement uses TRBV28 and TRBJ2-1; TRBD2 agrees at 7 bases. CDR1 and CDR2 (germline): MDHEN, SYDVKM. CDR3 length: 12 amino acids. V lost 3 bases and J lost 11; bases outside the gene matches: 4.

Turning to this clonotype: This may be a read error: a much more frequent sequence differs by one nucleotide. V gene TRBV20-1 combines with J gene TRBJ1-5; maybe TRBD1 (6 bases). The CDR3 contains 15 residues. Germline CDR1 reads DFQATT; CDR2 reads SNEGSKA (reference sequence). CDR3 residues: CSAREHRDNYQLQHF. The CDR3 nucleotides read TGCAGTGCTAGAGAACACCGGGACAATTATCAGCTCCAGCATTTT.

This clonotype was seen many times. The chain is built from TRBV7-9 and TRBJ2-7; 10 positions match TRBD2. The CDR3 has 15 amino acids. V lost 5 bases and J lost 1; bases outside the gene matches: 5. In germline, CDR1 is SEHNR, CDR2 FQNEAQ (reference sequence). The CDR3 DNA reads as TGTGCCAGCAGCGCCCAACTAGCGGGATCCTACGAGCAGTACTTC. It specifies CASSAQLAGSYEQYF.

The table lists this clonotype with a few counts. The chain links TRBV6-5 to TRBJ2-3, with TRBD2 matching 14 bases. Trimming at V came to 1 base and at J to 0 bases, leaving 6 bases not matched to a gene. The CDR3 loop spans 19 amino acids. The germline CDR1 and CDR2 sequences are MNHEY and SVGAGI. The CDR3 spells CASSYYEGLAGESTDTQYF. DNA of the CDR3: TGTGCCAGCAGTTACTATGAGGGACTAGCGGGAGAGAGCACAGATACGCAGTATTTT.

There are a few counts of this clonotype. The gene calls are TRBV5-4 and TRBJ2-5; D possibly corresponds to TRBD2 (5 bases). Germline V lookup: CDR1 SGHNT, CDR2 YYREEE (reference sequence). The CDR3 runs to 13 residues. V was clipped by 2 bases and J by 7 bases, with 12 bases between them. The CDR3 loop reads CASSFADEGTQYF. CDR3 in DNA: TGTGCCAGCAGCTTCGCGGATGAGGGGACCCAGTACTTC.

Ten or more counts support this clonotype. The chain joins TRBV5-4 to TRBJ2-1, with D unclear. Trimming cost V 2 bases and J 3 bases, with 9 bases left between them. Per germline, CDR1 SGHNT and CDR2 YYREEE (reference sequence). The CDR3 length is 14 residues. In nucleotides, the CDR3 is TGTGCCAGCAGCTTACTCGAAGACTACAATGAGCAGTTCTTC. Encoded protein: CASSLLEDYNEQFF.

This clonotype was observed a few times. This sequence joins TRBV4-1 and TRBJ2-1; D tentatively reads TRBD1 or TRBD2 (5 bases each). CDR1 and CDR2 (germline): MGHRA, YSYEKL. V was clipped by 2 bases and J by 3 bases, with 14 bases between them. The CDR3 is 16 residues long. The CDR3 DNA sequence: TGCGCCAGCAGCCAAACCCCGGGACCTCACTACAATGAGCAGTTCTTC. Translated: CASSQTPGPHYNEQFF.

Ten or more counts support this clonotype. The J gene is TRBJ2-3, the V gene TRBV18; no firm D call. The CDR3 consists of 17 residues. In germline, CDR1 is KGHSH, CDR2 LQKENI. V lost 2 bases and J 0 bases, leaving 15 bases between the germline ends. DNA for the CDR3: TGTGCCAGCTCACCATTTACGGCGGTCACAAGCACAGATACGCAGTATTTT. This sequence encodes CASSPFTAVTSTDTQYF.

This clonotype has ten or more counts. V is TRBV5-5 and J is TRBJ2-7; no firm D call. V lost 0 bases, J lost 3 bases, and 10 bases lay in between. The CDR3 runs to 14 residues. From germline, CDR1 is SGHKS and CDR2 YYEKEE (reference sequence). CDR3 amino acids: CASSLGLTYYEQYF. The CDR3, as DNA: TGTGCCAGCAGCTTGGGGCTTACCTACTACGAGCAGTACTTC. The whole variable domain, remainder taken from reference TRBV5-5 and TRBJ2-7, is DAGVTQSPTHLIKTRGQQVTLRCSPISGHKSVSWYQQVLGQGPQFIFQYYEKEERGRGNFPDRFSARQFPNYSSELNVNALLLGDSALYLCASSLGLTYYEQYFGPGTRLTVT.

This clonotype was found many times. The V and J genes are TRBV6-2 or TRBV6-3 and TRBJ2-3; no clear D. CDR3 length equals 15 residues. Germline CDR1 MNHEY, CDR2 SVGEGT. Trimming cost V 6 bases and J 0 bases, with 13 bases left between them. This CDR3 is CASSIAPASTDTQYF. CDR3 in DNA: TGTGCCAGCAGCATCGCCCCCGCTAGCACAGATACGCAGTATTTT.

As for this clonotype: A read error may be the cause here, since a much bigger clone is one base away. This CDR3 fails to terminate in the conserved phenylalanine or tryptophan, so it likely reflects a read error. V gene TRBV29-1 combines with J gene TRBJ2-2, with a tentative D call TRBD2 (6 bases). Trimming pared 3 bases from V and 2 bases from J, leaving 10 bases between. This CDR3 is built from 14 residues. Germline V gene sequence: CDR1 SQVTM, CDR2 ANQGSEA. The CDR3 nucleotides are TGCAGCGTTGATAGGGCGGGAAACACCGGGGAGCTGTTTTCT. The encoded protein is CSVDRAGNTGELFS.

As regards this clonotype: A much larger clonotype is one base distant, so this may be a read error. The genes are TRBV12-3 or TRBV12-4 and TRBJ1-5; D may be TRBD1 (5 bases). The DNA end is a closer match to TRBJ2-3, so the J assignment may be wrong. The CDR3 contains 14 residues. For the CDR3, the DNA is TGTGCCAGCAGTTTAGGACAGCACAATCAGCCCCAGTATTTT. Protein product: CASSLGQHNQPQYF.

This clonotype was recorded only once. It may be a read error: a sequence one base away is much more abundant. This rearrangement joins TRBV27 to TRBJ2-2, with 8 positions matching TRBD2. V shed 5 bases, J shed 6 bases, and the junction held 5 bases outside the gene matches. Germline-derived CDR1 and CDR2 are MNHEY and SMNVEV (reference sequence). The CDR3 is 14 residues long. The CDR3 reads CASSPPGGPGELFF. CDR3 DNA: TGTGCCAGCAGTCCCCCGGGGGGGCCCGGGGAGCTGTTTTTT.

This clonotype rates as medium-sized (0.01 to 0.1%). The chain is built from TRBV3-1 and TRBJ2-7; tentatively, D is TRBD2 (6 bases). The CDR3 has 13 residues. V was cut by 6 bases and J by 3 bases, with 12 bases left in between. Germline lookup yields CDR1 LGHDT and CDR2 YNNKEL (reference sequence). CDR3 in amino acids: CASRAGPSYEQYF. The CDR3 DNA reads as TGTGCCAGCAGGGCGGGACCCAGCTACGAGCAGTACTTC.

By share, this clonotype counts as medium-sized. This chain uses TRBV4-1 with TRBJ2-5, with D unresolved. This CDR3 contains 15 residues. V lost 4 bases, J lost 0 bases, and 12 bases lay in between. Germline-derived CDR1 and CDR2 are MGHRA and YSYEKL. Written as DNA, the CDR3 is TGCGCCAGCAGCCCCCGCCTAGAGGACCAAGAGACCCAGTACTTC. It codes for CASSPRLEDQETQYF.

In this sample, this clonotype turned up many times. The chain recombines TRBV5-5 with TRBJ2-3; D not resolved. The V gene's germline CDR1 is SGHKS and CDR2 YYEKEE (reference sequence). The CDR3 is 14 amino acids. Trimming shortened V by 2 bases and J by 0 bases, and 7 bases separated the two germline ends. CDR3 DNA sequence: TGTGCCAGCAGCTTACTACGCAGCACAGATACGCAGTATTTT. This translates into CASSLLRSTDTQYF.

This clonotype was recorded only once. A much larger clone lies a single base off, so this may be a read error. The rearrangement uses TRBV2 and TRBJ1-4, with 9 bases lining up with TRBD1. The germline V gene has CDR1 SNHLY and CDR2 FYNNEI. The CDR3 is 13 amino acids. The CDR3 coding sequence is TGTCCCAGTACAGGGGGCTTTGGGGAAAAACTGTTTTTT. Its translation: CPSTGGFGEKLFF.

The sample holds one count of this clonotype. This may stem from a read error, because a much larger clone lies one nucleotide away. V usage is TRBV12-5 and J usage is TRBJ2-3; TRBD2 matches at 9 bases. This CDR3 comprises 17 residues. Per the germline V gene, CDR1 is LGHNT and CDR2 is FRNRAP. J was trimmed by 4 bases and V by 6 bases; bases with no gene match: 14. The CDR3 loop is CASGSARAGGRPDTQYF. The CDR3 DNA reads TGTGCTAGTGGCTCTGCACGGGCGGGAGGGCGGCCAGATACGCAGTATTTT.